These 28 T cell receptor beta chains were all obtained from the same sample, sequenced in a study of T-cell memory formation after mild COVID-19. TCRdb re-derived calls from the 5' RACE reads in MiXCR, one entry per CDR3 protein. This table has about 470,000 distinct CDR3 sequences, 25% appearing once. The sample comprised PBMCs or a T cell subset sorted from them (not recorded which). These receptors all come from an adult woman who had mild COVID-19 (a few samples of this study predate the infection). Cell type and time point are not known.

This chain links TRBV29-1 with TRBJ1-1; D call uncertain. Germline V gene lookup returns CDR1 SQVTM and CDR2 ANQGSEA. The CDR3 contains 13 residues. The V end was cut by 1 base, the J end by 5 bases, with 11 bases between. CDR3 in DNA: TGCAGCGTTGAAGGGTACGTTGGTACTGAAGCTTTCTTT. This codes for CSVEGYVGTEAFF. Full variable domain (remainder filled in from reference TRBV29-1 and TRBJ1-1): SAVISQKPSRDICQRGTSLTIQCQVDSQVTMMFWYRQQPGQSLTLIATANQGSEATYESGFVIDKFPISRPNLTFSTLTVSNMSPEDSSIYLCSVEGYVGTEAFFGQGTRLTVV.

This clonotype was seen a few times. V usage is TRBV29-1 and J usage is TRBJ2-2; TRBD1 or TRBD2 may be the D gene (5 bases each). Trimming shortened V by 6 bases and J by 2 bases, and 10 bases separated the two germline ends. This CDR3 comprises 13 residues. In germline, CDR1 is SQVTM, CDR2 ANQGSEA. The CDR3 DNA reads TGCAGCGTGGGGACCCCTAACACCGGGGAGCTGTTTTTT. It specifies CSVGTPNTGELFF.

This clonotype was detected a few times. The genes are TRBV29-1 and TRBJ2-7; 9 positions match TRBD2. CDR1 and CDR2 from the germline V gene are SQVTM and ANQGSEA. The CDR3 consists of 11 residues. J gave up 10 bases and V 4 bases, and 5 bases lay outside the gene matches. The CDR3 sequence is CSVVASGKQYF. The CDR3 DNA reads as TGCAGCGTTGTGGCTAGCGGGAAACAGTACTTC.

This clonotype appeared many times. With a much larger clone just one base away, this may be a read error. The CDR3 DNA reads TGTGCCAGCAGCTCACCTAGAGCGGGAGTCCACGAGCAGTACTTC. The encoded protein is CASSSPRAGVHEQYF. The chain combines TRBV11-2 with TRBJ2-7, with 8 nucleotides matching TRBD2. CDR1 and CDR2 (germline): SGHAT, FQNNGV. This CDR3 is built from 15 residues. The V gene end was trimmed by 4 bases and the J gene end by 5 bases; junction bases not matched to a gene: 10. Variable domain in full (rest from reference TRBV11-2 and TRBJ2-7): EAGVAQSPRYKIIEKRQSVAFWCNPISGHATLYWYQQILGQGPKLLIQFQNNGVVDDSQLPKDRFSAERLKGVDSTLKIQPAKLEDSAVYLCASSSPRAGVHEQYFGPGTRLTVT.

The chain links TRBV15 to TRBJ2-5; D is unclear. Trimming removed 1 base at V and 2 bases at J, with 5 bases between. This CDR3 is built from 13 residues. Germline V gives CDR1 LNHNV, CDR2 YYDKDF (reference sequence). CDR3 sequence: CATSRGEQETQYF. The DNA of the CDR3 is TGTGCCACCAGCAGAGGGGAACAAGAGACCCAGTACTTC.

The genes are TRBV30 and TRBJ1-4; D gene uncertain. Trimming shortened V by 5 bases and J by 6 bases, and 13 bases separated the two germline ends. Germline values: CDR1 GTSNPN, CDR2 SVGIG (reference sequence). This CDR3 has 13 amino acids. CDR3 coding DNA: TGTGCCTGGGCAGTAGCTTCATATGAAAAACTGTTTTTT. It yields the protein CAWAVASYEKLFF.

The CDR3 bases are TGTGCCAGCAGCTCGGACAGGGCCGACGAGCAGTACTTC. Encoded protein: CASSSDRADEQYF. The chain carries TRBV5-4 and TRBJ2-7; 8 nucleotides line up with TRBD1. V gave up 3 bases and J gave up 5 bases; unmatched junction bases: 4. CDR1 is SGHNT and CDR2 is YYREEE in the germline V gene (reference sequence). The CDR3 is 13 amino acids.

This clonotype was counted only a few times. V is TRBV15 and J is TRBJ1-2, with D perhaps TRBD1 (5 bases). CDR1 and CDR2 (germline): LNHNV, YYDKDF (reference sequence). The V end was cut by 0 bases, the J end by 3 bases, with 17 bases between. The length of the CDR3 is 17 residues. The CDR3 reads CATSREGEGLGYYGYTF. DNA of the CDR3: TGTGCCACCAGCAGAGAGGGAGAGGGGTTGGGATACTATGGCTACACCTTC.

This clonotype appeared a few times. The chain combines TRBV7-8 with TRBJ1-5; 7 nucleotides agree with TRBD1. The germline V gene encodes CDR1 SGHVS and CDR2 FQNEAQ. CDR3 length: 16 residues. Trimming removed 4 bases from V and 7 bases from J; junction bases left unmatched: 13. CDR3 in DNA: TGTGCCAGCAGCTCCGGGACAGTGGGGGACCGGCAGCCCCAGCATTTT. Protein product: CASSSGTVGDRQPQHF.

This sequence joins TRBV7-9 and TRBJ1-2; TRBD1 matches at 11 bases. Germline V lookup: CDR1 SEHNR, CDR2 FQNEAQ (reference sequence). V lost 5 bases, J lost 5 bases, and 7 bases stayed unmatched. There are 15 residues in the CDR3. CDR3 in DNA: TGTGCCAGCAGCCCATGGGACAGGGGGGGATATGGCTACACCTTC. As protein: CASSPWDRGGYGYTF.

This clonotype was counted a few times. The chain employs TRBV7-8 and TRBJ2-1, with 12 bases matching TRBD2. Germline CDR1 is SGHVS and CDR2 is FQNEAQ. V shed 5 bases and J 6 bases; nucleotides not matched to a gene: 5. This CDR3 has 15 residues. The CDR3 coding sequence is TGTGCCAGCAGCGCCTGGACTAGCGGGGCCAATGAGCAGTTCTTC. Encoded protein: CASSAWTSGANEQFF.

The chain joins TRBV19 to TRBJ1-6, with D maybe TRBD1 (6 bases). V lost 10 bases to trimming and J lost 6 bases, with 10 bases between them. Germline values: CDR1 LNHDA, CDR2 SQIVND (reference sequence). This CDR3 has 12 amino acids. CDR3 nucleotides: TGTGCCACCGGACAGATTAATTCACCCCTCCACTTT. Its translation: CATGQINSPLHF.

This clonotype was observed a few times. The chain joins TRBV13 to TRBJ1-3; D is undetermined. V lost 5 bases to trimming and J lost 5 bases, with 13 bases between them. From germline, CDR1 is PRHDT and CDR2 FYEKMQ (reference sequence). This CDR3 contains 14 residues. The CDR3 protein is CASSESGVRNTIYF. The DNA for the CDR3 is TGTGCCAGCAGCGAATCGGGTGTAAGAAACACCATATATTTT.

The table lists this clonotype with a count of one. This sequence joins TRBV5-1 and TRBJ1-1; a weak D match, TRBD1 (6 bases). Trimming took off 2 bases at V and 7 bases at J, with 12 bases between the two ends. The CDR3 has 13 amino acids. The germline V gene has CDR1 SGHRS and CDR2 YFSETQ. As DNA, the CDR3 is TGCGCCAGCAGCTTACCCCCAGGGGTTGAAGCTTTCTTT. Its protein is CASSLPPGVEAFF.

This chain connects TRBV20-1 to TRBJ1-4; a possible D gene is TRBD1 (5 bases). The CDR3 length is 15 residues. V was cut by 4 bases and J by 4 bases, with 16 bases left in between. Germline loops: CDR1 DFQATT, CDR2 SNEGSKA (reference sequence). In nucleotides, the CDR3 is TGCAGTGCTAAGAATAGGGCAGGGATTAATGAAAAACTGTTTTTT. Amino acid sequence: CSAKNRAGINEKLFF.

This clonotype showed up just a few times. The rearrangement links TRBV21-1 to TRBJ2-5; TRBD2, the table's D call, lacks a check against the DNA. TRBV21-1 is described as a pseudogene. This CDR3 is built from 15 residues. The CDR3 DNA sequence: TGTGCCAGCAGCAAAGAACAAGGCCCCCAAGAGACCCAGTACTTC. Translation gives CASSKEQGPQETQYF.

The V gene is TRBV12-3 or TRBV12-4, the J gene TRBJ2-5; 9 positions match TRBD1. V lost 5 bases, J lost 2 bases, and 9 bases stayed unmatched. This CDR3 contains 16 residues. CDR3 coding DNA: TGTGCCAGCAGTGGGGACAGGGTAGTTATTCAAGAGACCCAGTACTTC. It codes for CASSGDRVVIQETQYF.

The chain couples TRBV6-6 to TRBJ2-7; 8 bases map to TRBD1. V gave up 6 bases and J gave up 7 bases; unmatched junction bases: 17. Germline V gives CDR1 MNHNY, CDR2 SVGAGI (reference sequence). This CDR3 has 16 amino acids. The CDR3 sequence: CASSSEGQADRGEQYF. CDR3 coding DNA: TGTGCCAGCAGCTCCGAGGGACAGGCCGACCGGGGTGAGCAGTACTTC.

This clonotype was detected only a few times. The chain uses TRBV5-6 and TRBJ2-3; D not resolved. The CDR3 extends over 16 amino acids. Per germline, CDR1 SGHDT and CDR2 YYEEEE. The V and J ends lost 0 bases and 0 bases respectively, with 11 bases between them. The CDR3 DNA sequence: TGTGCCAGCAGCTTGGCCGAGGAAGGAAGCACAGATACGCAGTATTTT. Protein: CASSLAEEGSTDTQYF.

The genes are TRBV7-9 and TRBJ2-2; 13 positions agree with TRBD2. The germline gives CDR1 SEHNR, CDR2 FQNEAQ (reference sequence). Trimming removed 4 bases from V and 6 bases from J; junction bases left unmatched: 11. The CDR3 extends over 18 amino acids. CDR3 bases: TGTGCCAGCAGCTCTTCACGGACTAGCGGGAGAAATGCCGGGGAGCTGTTTTTT. Protein: CASSSSRTSGRNAGELFF.

V usage is TRBV2 and J usage is TRBJ2-5, with 9 bases lining up with TRBD2. Germline CDR1 is SNHLY and CDR2 is FYNNEI. V was clipped by 3 bases and J by 0 bases; unmatched bases: 2. The length of the CDR3 is 15 residues. The CDR3 nucleotides read TGTGCCAGCAGTGATAGCGGGAGCTACCAAGAGACCCAGTACTTC. The encoded protein is CASSDSGSYQETQYF.

The V gene is TRBV5-5, the J gene TRBJ2-6; 10 bases map to TRBD2. The CDR3 is 18 residues long. J was trimmed by 1 base and V by 0 bases; bases with no gene match: 4. Germline CDR1 is SGHKS and CDR2 is YYEKEE (reference sequence). In DNA, the CDR3 is TGTGCCAGCAGCTTGGGGCTAGCGGGGGAATCTGGGGCCAACGTCCTGACTTTC. Protein: CASSLGLAGESGANVLTF.

This clonotype has only a few counts. CDR3 sequence: CASSSRVTLRAETQYF. The CDR3 coding sequence is TGTGCCAGCAGCTCACGAGTAACTCTAAGAGCGGAGACCCAGTACTTC. The rearrangement links TRBV7-8 to TRBJ2-5; D gene ambiguous. Germline lookup yields CDR1 SGHVS and CDR2 FQNEAQ. The CDR3 consists of 16 residues. Trimming removed 4 bases at V and 5 bases at J, with 20 bases between.

V and J are TRBV6-2 or TRBV6-3 and TRBJ1-1, with unresolved D. V was clipped by 10 bases and J by 1 base, with 7 bases between them. CDR1 and CDR2 (germline): MNHEY, SVGEGT. This CDR3 spans 11 amino acids. CDR3 in amino acids: CATLENTEAFF. In DNA form, the CDR3 reads TGTGCCACCTTGGAGAACACTGAAGCTTTCTTT.

The chain has TRBV4-1 and TRBJ2-7; 7 bases are shared with TRBD1. The length of the CDR3 is 15 residues. The V and J ends lost 4 bases and 0 bases, in that order; junction bases with no gene match: 6. From germline, CDR1 is MGHRA and CDR2 YSYEKL. The CDR3 is CASSLWTGVSYEQYF. The CDR3 DNA reads TGCGCCAGCAGCCTATGGACAGGCGTCTCCTACGAGCAGTACTTC.

This clonotype was seen a few times. V and J are TRBV6-5 and TRBJ1-1; D is unclear. Trimming left V 3 bases short and J 0 bases short, with 11 bases between. The CDR3 runs to 15 residues. Germline-derived CDR1 and CDR2 are MNHEY and SVGAGI. In DNA form, the CDR3 reads TGTGCCAGCAGTTATTATACCGGTCTGAACACTGAAGCTTTCTTT. Translated: CASSYYTGLNTEAFF.

The genes are TRBV7-6 and TRBJ2-5, with 7 bases aligning to TRBD1. This CDR3 is 15 amino acids long. Germline CDR1 SGHVS, CDR2 FNYEAQ. V shed 1 base, J shed 2 bases, and the junction held 4 bases outside the gene matches. In nucleotides, the CDR3 is TGTGCCAGCAGCTTAGAGGGACAGCTTCAAGAGACCCAGTACTTC. Translated: CASSLEGQLQETQYF.

This clonotype was counted many times. The chain couples TRBV12-3 or TRBV12-4 to TRBJ2-6, with D perhaps being TRBD1 or TRBD2 (5 bases each). This CDR3 contains 15 residues. V lost 2 bases to trimming and J lost 4 bases, with 9 bases between them. In DNA form, the CDR3 reads TGTGCCAGCAGTTTAACTGGGACCGGGGCCAACGTCCTGACTTTC. It translates to CASSLTGTGANVLTF.